This record covers a single T cell receptor beta chain. Measured with immunoSEQ multiplex PCR; TCRdb has only the in-frame clones, and not every one. The sample yields a few hundred thousand clones, 95% seen once. CDR1 is MNHNS, CDR2 SASEGT, per germline. Trimming pared 3 bases from V and 0 bases from J, leaving 5 bases between. This CDR3 region has 13 residues. This sample stems from a study of shared T cell receptors in the human thymus. The sequenced sample was thymocytes. This TCR was sampled from a human donor. The V call is TRBV6-1, the J call TRBJ1-2, with D unresolved. The CDR3 loop reads CASSDQPNYGYTF. CDR3 coding DNA: TGTGCCAGCAGTGACCAACCTAACTATGGCTACACCTTC.